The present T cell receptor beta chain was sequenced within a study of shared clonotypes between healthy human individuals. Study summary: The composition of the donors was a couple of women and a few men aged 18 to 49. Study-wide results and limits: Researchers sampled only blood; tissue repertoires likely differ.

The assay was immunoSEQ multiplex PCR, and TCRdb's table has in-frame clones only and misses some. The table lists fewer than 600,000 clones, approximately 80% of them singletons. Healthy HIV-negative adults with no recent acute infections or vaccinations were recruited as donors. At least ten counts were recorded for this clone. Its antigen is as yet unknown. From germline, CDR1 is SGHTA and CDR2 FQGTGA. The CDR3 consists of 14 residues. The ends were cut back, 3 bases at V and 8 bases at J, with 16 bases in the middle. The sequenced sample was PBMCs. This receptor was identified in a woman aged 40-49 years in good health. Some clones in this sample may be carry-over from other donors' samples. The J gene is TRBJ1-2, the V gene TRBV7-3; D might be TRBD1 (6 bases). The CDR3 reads CASSLEGGLGGYTF. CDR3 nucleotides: TGTGCCAGCAGCTTGGAAGGGGGGCTCGGAGGCTACACCTTC.